Each of the 27 T cell receptor beta chains below was sequenced from the same sample in a study of cytomegalovirus exposure and HLA in healthy donors. Here immunoSEQ multiplex PCR was the method, and the copy in TCRdb shows in-frame clones only, minus some. The sample contains 200,000 to 250,000 clones, approximately 88% of which appear only once. Sequenced material: PBMCs. These receptors originate from a woman aged 25-40 years in good health and CMV-seropositive.

This sequence joins TRBV15 and TRBJ1-3; TRBD1 is a possible D gene (6 bases). Germline V gene data show CDR1 as LNHNV and CDR2 as YYDKDF (reference sequence). V was shortened by 1 base and J by 9 bases, with 10 bases between the two germline ends. This CDR3 spans 13 amino acids. The CDR3 is CATSRAGDRTIYF. The CDR3, as DNA: TGTGCCACCAGCAGAGCAGGGGATCGCACCATATATTTT.

DNA of the CDR3: TGTGCCTGGAGCACCGGGACAGGGGACTACGAGCAGTACTTC. Encoded protein: CAWSTGTGDYEQYF. The V call is TRBV30, the J call TRBJ2-7; 10 nucleotides match TRBD1. Trimming took 3 bases from V and 3 from J; bases not matched to a gene: 5. Germline V gives CDR1 GTSNPN, CDR2 SVGIG (reference sequence). This CDR3 is built from 14 residues.

V is TRBV7-8 and J is TRBJ2-1, with TRBD2 identical over 9 bases. With V trimmed by 5 bases and J by 1 base, 12 bases remained unmatched. Looked up from germline, CDR1 is SGHVS and CDR2 is FQNEAQ. The CDR3 covers 18 residues. In DNA form, the CDR3 reads TGTGCCAGCAGCATCCAAGGGGATAGCGGGGGATCCTACAATGAGCAGTTCTTC. It encodes CASSIQGDSGGSYNEQFF.

This chain uses TRBV5-1 with TRBJ2-6; TRBD2 aligns across 9 bases. Per the germline V gene, CDR1 is SGHRS and CDR2 is YFSETQ. The CDR3 is 17 amino acids. After removal of 0 bases from V and 4 bases from J, the junction contained 5 bases not matched to a gene. The CDR3 sequence: CASSLVAGVSGANVLTF. In nucleotides, the CDR3 is TGCGCCAGCAGCTTGGTAGCGGGAGTGTCAGGGGCCAACGTCCTGACTTTC. Based on the CDR3 plus reference TRBV5-1 and TRBJ2-6, the full variable domain is KAGVTQTPRYLIKTRGQQVTLSCSPISGHRSVSWYQQTPGQGLQFLFEYFSETQRNKGNFPGRFSGRQFSNSRSEMNVSTLELGDSALYLCASSLVAGVSGANVLTFGAGSRLTVL.

The rearrangement links TRBV18 to TRBJ1-5; perhaps TRBD1 as D (5 bases). The CDR3 loop spans 13 amino acids. The germline V gene encodes CDR1 KGHSH and CDR2 LQKENI. V was shortened by 6 bases and J by 4 bases, with 10 bases between the two germline ends. CDR3 region: CASSQTENQPQHF. The CDR3 bases are TGTGCCAGCTCCCAGACAGAGAATCAGCCCCAGCATTTT.

This clone was observed a few times. The chain carries TRBV9 and TRBJ1-5; D is possibly TRBD1 (5 bases). V dropped 0 bases and J dropped 3 bases, with 10 bases sitting between them. Germline V gene sequence: CDR1 SGDLS, CDR2 YYNGEE. This CDR3 has 15 amino acids. CDR3 nucleotide sequence: TGTGCCAGCAGCGTAGGCGGGGCCCTCAATCAGCCCCAGCATTTT. This encodes CASSVGGALNQPQHF.

The CDR3 is CAWIYGKPNYGYTF. CDR3 bases: TGTGCCTGGATATACGGGAAGCCAAACTATGGCTACACCTTC. This chain joins TRBV30 and TRBJ1-2; D unclear. CDR3 length: 14 residues. Germline assignment: CDR1 GTSNPN and CDR2 SVGIG (reference sequence). The ends were cut back, 4 bases at V and 2 bases at J, with 14 bases in the middle.

V gene TRBV15 combines with J gene TRBJ2-7, with TRBD1 matching 8 bases. The CDR3 has 17 residues. Unmatched junction bases numbered 9, after V lost 0 bases and J lost 2 bases. CDR1 and CDR2 from the germline V gene are LNHNV and YYDKDF (reference sequence). CDR3 residues: CATSRDRQGIGTYEQYF. DNA for the CDR3: TGTGCCACCAGCAGAGATAGACAGGGGATCGGGACCTACGAGCAGTACTTC. The full variable domain, rest sourced from reference TRBV15 and TRBJ2-7, is DAMVIQNPRYQVTQFGKPVTLSCSQTLNHNVMYWYQQKSSQAPKLLFHYYDKDFNNEADTPDNFQSRRPNTSFCFLDIRSPGLGDTAMYLCATSRDRQGIGTYEQYFGPGTRLTVT.

Only one count was recorded for this clone. The chain combines TRBV2 with TRBJ2-1; 9 bases are shared with TRBD1. The CDR3 totals 13 residues. The germline V gene has CDR1 SNHLY and CDR2 FYNNEI. J lost 7 bases, V lost 8 bases, and 6 bases had no gene match. The CDR3 DNA follows: TGTGCCAGCTGGGGACAGGGTCGAAATGAGCAGTTCTTC. This encodes CASWGQGRNEQFF. Drawing the rest from reference TRBV2 and TRBJ2-1, the complete variable domain is EPEVTQTPSHQVTQMGQEVILRCVPISNHLYFYWYRQILGQKVEFLVSFYNNEISEKSEIFDDQFSVERPDGSNFTLKIRSTKLEDSAMYFCASWGQGRNEQFFGPGTRLTVL.

V and J are TRBV5-6 and TRBJ1-3; no clear D gene. Trimming pared 3 bases from V and 0 bases from J, leaving 10 bases between. This CDR3 has 15 residues. CDR1 SGHDT and CDR2 YYEEEE come from the germline V gene. The CDR3 protein is CASSYTMFSGNTIYF. The CDR3, as DNA: TGTGCCAGCAGCTACACCATGTTCTCTGGAAACACCATATATTTT.

V gene TRBV9 combines with J gene TRBJ1-4; unclear D gene. The CDR3 runs 14 residues. Germline V gene sequence: CDR1 SGDLS, CDR2 YYNGEE. V shed 0 bases and J shed 4 bases, with 7 bases lying between them. CDR3 sequence (DNA): TGTGCCAGCAGCGTAGCGGGCGGTAATGAAAAACTGTTTTTT. As protein: CASSVAGGNEKLFF.

This sequence joins TRBV6-5 and TRBJ1-5; D possibly corresponds to TRBD1 (6 bases). Germline values: CDR1 MNHEY, CDR2 SVGAGI. V was clipped by 6 bases and J by 6 bases, with 9 bases between them. The CDR3 consists of 12 residues. CDR3 loop: CASRQGSQPQHF. CDR3 nucleotide sequence: TGTGCCAGCAGGCAGGGGTCTCAGCCCCAGCATTTT.

This sequence joins TRBV29-1 and TRBJ1-2; tentatively, D is TRBD1 (5 bases). Deletions cut 2 bases from V and 4 bases from J, with 11 bases between. The CDR3 totals 13 residues. Germline CDR1 SQVTM, CDR2 ANQGSEA. CDR3: CSVEPGSSYGYTF. For the CDR3, the DNA is TGCAGCGTTGAACCAGGGAGTAGCTATGGCTACACCTTC.

V and J are TRBV27 and TRBJ2-5; D uncertain. Between the trimmed V and J ends, which lost 5 bases and 2 bases, there was a span of 9 bases. The CDR3 loop spans 13 amino acids. CDR1 is MNHEY, CDR2 SMNVEV, per germline (reference sequence). CDR3 loop: CASSPTFQETQYF. The CDR3, as DNA: TGTGCCAGCAGTCCAACCTTTCAAGAGACCCAGTACTTC.

The chain employs TRBV9 and TRBJ2-3; 7 bases align to TRBD1. Trimming removed 3 bases from V and 6 bases from J; junction bases left unmatched: 7. Looked up from germline, CDR1 is SGDLS and CDR2 is YYNGEE. There are 14 residues in the CDR3. CDR3 region: CASSAKGGEDTQYF. Written as DNA, the CDR3 is TGTGCCAGCAGCGCCAAAGGGGGCGAGGATACGCAGTATTTT.

The chain joins TRBV10-3 to TRBJ2-3; D tentatively reads TRBD1 or TRBD2 (5 bases each). The V and J ends lost 0 bases and 3 bases respectively, with 10 bases between them. This CDR3 has 15 amino acids. From germline, CDR1 is ENHRY and CDR2 SYGVKD. The CDR3 region is CAISESSGRTDTQYF. Here the CDR3 DNA reads TGTGCCATCAGTGAGTCCTCAGGGAGAACAGATACGCAGTATTTT.

This clone has a handful of counts. The chain uses TRBV11-2 and TRBJ2-7; D may correspond to TRBD1 or TRBD2 (5 bases each). The CDR3 has 11 amino acids. The ends were cut back, 4 bases at V and 12 bases at J, with 13 bases in the middle. Germline V CDR1 and CDR2: SGHAT, FQNNGV. CDR3 region: CASSSSGHPYF. The CDR3 bases are TGTGCCAGCAGCTCGTCGGGGCACCCGTACTTC. Full variable domain (missing parts from reference TRBV11-2 and TRBJ2-7): EAGVAQSPRYKIIEKRQSVAFWCNPISGHATLYWYQQILGQGPKLLIQFQNNGVVDDSQLPKDRFSAERLKGVDSTLKIQPAKLEDSAVYLCASSSSGHPYFGPGTRLTVT.

This clone was seen more than once but under ten times. This chain connects TRBV6-5 to TRBJ1-1; unclear D gene. From germline, CDR1 is MNHEY and CDR2 SVGAGI. CDR3 length: 13 residues. Trimming pared 0 bases from V and 6 bases from J, leaving 8 bases between. The CDR3 reads CASSYSTWAEAFF. The CDR3 nucleotides read TGTGCCAGCAGTTACTCGACATGGGCTGAAGCTTTCTTT.

This chain links TRBV6-5 with TRBJ1-3; D gene ambiguous. Trimming left V 4 bases short and J 0 bases short, with 13 bases between. CDR3 size: 16 residues. Per the germline V gene, CDR1 is MNHEY and CDR2 is SVGAGI. CDR3 nucleotides: TGTGCCAGCAGTTTTCTGGACTCAGACTCTGGAAACACCATATATTTT. It encodes CASSFLDSDSGNTIYF.

This sequence joins TRBV30 and TRBJ1-3; 11 bases are a match to TRBD1. CDR3 length: 13 amino acids. The V gene end was trimmed by 5 bases and the J gene end by 8 bases; junction bases not matched to a gene: 5. CDR1 GTSNPN and CDR2 SVGIG come from the germline V gene (reference sequence). CDR3 sequence (DNA): TGTGCCTGGGGACAGGGGGCAGGATACACCATATATTTT. It translates to CAWGQGAGYTIYF.

This rearrangement joins TRBV27 to TRBJ2-7; TRBD2 might be the D (5 bases). This CDR3 contains 14 residues. Trimming took 3 bases from V and 5 from J, leaving 14 bases between them. Germline CDR1 MNHEY, CDR2 SMNVEV (reference sequence). The CDR3 nucleotides are TGTGCCAGCAGTTTGGTAACACCGAGGGACGAGCAGTACTTC. Its translation is CASSLVTPRDEQYF.

This clone has only a few counts. The rearrangement joins TRBV13 to TRBJ2-2, with 9 positions matching TRBD2. The CDR3 contains 17 residues. Trimming at V came to 4 bases and at J to 6 bases, leaving 12 bases not matched to a gene. The germline gives CDR1 PRHDT, CDR2 FYEKMQ (reference sequence). The CDR3 DNA reads as TGTGCCAGCAGCTCCCCGGGACTAGCTAGGGTGGCCGGGGAGCTGTTTTTT. Its protein product is CASSSPGLARVAGELFF.

V gene TRBV4-1 combines with J gene TRBJ2-1; 8 bases line up with TRBD2. The CDR3 is made up of 15 amino acids. Germline V gives CDR1 MGHRA, CDR2 YSYEKL. Trimming took 9 bases from V and 0 from J; bases not matched to a gene: 7. CDR3 region: CASTSSGNSYNEQFF. The CDR3 nucleotides read TGCGCCAGTACCAGTAGCGGGAACTCCTACAATGAGCAGTTCTTC.

The CDR3 is CASSPDSRAGELFF. In nucleotides, the CDR3 is TGCGCCAGCAGCCCGGACTCACGTGCCGGGGAGCTGTTTTTT. The J gene is TRBJ2-2, the V gene TRBV5-1; weak D call: TRBD2 (5 bases). The V end lost 4 bases, the J end lost 6 bases, and 13 bases lay between the germline ends. CDR1 is SGHRS and CDR2 is YFSETQ in the germline V gene. The CDR3 extends over 14 amino acids.

The chain carries TRBV12-5 and TRBJ1-1, with TRBD1 matching over 8 bases. J was trimmed by 8 bases and V by 7 bases; bases with no gene match: 3. Looked up from germline, CDR1 is LGHNT and CDR2 is FRNRAP. CDR3 length equals 11 residues. As DNA, the CDR3 is TGTGCTAGTGCAAGGGACAGGGAAGCTTTCTTT. Protein sequence: CASARDREAFF. Full variable domain (outside the CDR3, taken from reference TRBV12-5 and TRBJ1-1): DARVTQTPRHKVTEMGQEVTMRCQPILGHNTVFWYRQTMMQGLELLAYFRNRAPLDDSGMPKDRFSAEMPDATLATLKIQPSEPRDSAVYFCASARDREAFFGQGTRLTVV.

V is TRBV27 and J is TRBJ2-3; 14 bases line up with TRBD2. The CDR3 extends over 19 amino acids. Losses at the gene ends were 8 bases for V and 0 bases for J; bases not matched to a gene: 13. CDR1 MNHEY and CDR2 SMNVEV come from the germline V gene (reference sequence). The CDR3 DNA sequence: TGTGCCAGCCCTAGGGGGACTAGCGGGAGAAAGGTAAGCACAGATACGCAGTATTTT. The encoded protein is CASPRGTSGRKVSTDTQYF.

This clone was detected ten times or more. The chain links TRBV7-9 to TRBJ1-2, with 7 positions matching TRBD1. CDR1 SEHNR and CDR2 FQNEAQ come from the germline V gene (reference sequence). The length of the CDR3 is 14 residues. Trimming removed 3 bases from V and 4 bases from J; junction bases left unmatched: 5. The CDR3, as DNA: TGTGCCAGCAGCTTCGGACAGGAGGTCTATGGCTACACCTTC. This sequence encodes CASSFGQEVYGYTF.